The subject of this entry is one T cell receptor beta chain. The antigen it binds to is not known. Base-call qualities are not available, and no considerably larger clone is one nucleotide away. The time point tag for this specimen amounts to: patch test 3, about 24 weeks after DPC sensitization. The meaning of the sample's treatment or condition label: therapeutic diphenylcyclopropenone sensitization with weekly scalp DPC. At each patch-test visit, blood was drawn before the patch test was applied. Eligible patients were aged 18 to 70, diagnosed with alopecia, deemed suitable for DPC therapy, and excluded if pregnant. Total RNA was extracted from unfractionated whole blood that had been collected in Tempus Blood RNA tubes. Receptor amplification or capture employed RACE. The run used a NextSeq 500. During library preparation, unique molecular identifiers were attached to individual cDNA molecules so that TCRs could be counted in a quantitative, reproducible way. From each blood RNA sample, both TCR alpha and TCR beta chains were sequenced. The authors' pipeline ran thus. The median number of TCRs per sample was some 100,000, ranging from about 20,000 to 700,000. V, J and CDR3 annotation of the TCR reads was carried out using the Decombinator software suite. For the PS versus PT1 abundance plots, all samples were subsampled to the same number of TCRs (28,000). Expanded TCRs were defined as absent before sensitization and observed at least eight times at the 2-week time point. TCRdb trimmed the raw reads at Q25, called clones with MiXCR and kept productive beta chains. Each CDR3 protein gets just one entry, which takes the most common genes and DNA from the rows behind it. The V and J calls here are based on TCRdb, not the publication. The sample yields 80,000 to 100,000 distinct CDR3 sequences; 25% to 35% were counted once. Together, the top ten hold 10% of the sample.

The data were obtained in a study of human T cells and chemical hapten exposure (dated by TCRdb to the early 2020s). Broadly, across the study: For sensitization, 2% DPC in acetone was applied to a roughly 2 cm by roughly 2 cm area of upper inner arm skin. Throughout the study period of roughly 24 weeks, patients also received therapeutic DPC doses to the scalp every week. Patch tests used Finn chambers with 0.01% DPC on the upper back, scored after 6 days by International Contact Dermatitis Research Group standards. Most of the patients in the cohort were female, and the cohort covered alopecia areata with under or over 50% scalp involvement, alopecia totalis and alopecia universalis. Libraries were combined into a pool for sequencing, and differences in TCR yield between samples came mainly from small differences in library volumes within the pool. This study followed changes in the peripheral blood TCR repertoire in vivo during primary and secondary sensitization of alopecia patients to the hapten diphenylcyclopropenone (DPC). Blood samples were taken from patients before sensitization (week 0) and at 2, 6 and about 24 weeks after DPC sensitization. Twenty-nine alopecia patients provided blood for TCR sequencing at one to four time points (pre-sensitization, 2, 6 and 24 weeks).

Sequences MDHEN (CDR1) and SYDVKM (CDR2) are obtained from the germline V gene. The CDR3 has 17 amino acids, counting the end cysteine and phenylalanine. Solely the CDR3 DNA is kept, with 51 bases framed from the first base. Trimmed from V: 5 bases; trimmed from J: 5 bases; junction bases lacking a gene match: 11. Points the paper makes about the study in general: Significantly more large CDR3 similarity clusters were formed by expanded TCRs than by pre-sensitization or healthy control sets, consistent with antigen-driven responses. The number of PT1 expanded TCRs positively correlated with patch test score, significant at thresholds 8, 16 and 32 but not 4. DPC sensitization did not change the number of TCRs with a frequency above 1 in 1000, and there was no evidence of changes in global repertoire structure. Alopecia, a presumed autoimmune disease, was present in all patients, so the immune response of the patients might differ from that of healthy individuals. Repeated subsampling changed both the strength of the expansion versus patch-test correlation and the threshold at which that correlation became significant.

The sequence links TRBV28 to TRBJ2-5; the central 13 bases match TRBD2. This TCR was sampled from a man in his forties with alopecia areata. Some clones in this sample may be carry-over from other donors' samples. The sample in question was whole blood, obtained in connection with sensitization to the hapten diphenylcyclopropenone (DPC). The nucleotide sequence reads TGTGCCAGCAGTACCCGGACTAGCGGGAGAGGGATGGAGACCCAGTACTTC. This is translated as CASSTRTSGRGMETQYF.